Listed below are T cell receptor beta chains from one sample, sequenced in a study of blood T cell repertoires in COVID-19. Profiled with immunoSEQ multiplex PCR; TCRdb holds only in-frame clones, not every one. The sample yields approximately 470,000 clones, approximately 85% seen once. Material: peripheral blood. The receptors shown here come from a human donor in a cohort sampled during active COVID-19. CDR3s include the opening cysteine and the closing phenylalanine or tryptophan. Each record gives: CDR3 protein, CDR3 DNA, J gene, clone size, D gene, V gene. D genes are given only for firm matches. Size is stated for part of the rows, as once, few or many counts, or as a class when the clone is expanded.

cdr3_aa: CASRKAEGANYGYTF
cdr3_nt: TGTGCCAGCAGAAAAGCGGAAGGAGCTAACTATGGCTACACCTTC
j_call: TRBJ1-2
clone_size: NA
d_call: NA
v_call: TRBV6-5

cdr3_aa: CASSNPPGNEQFF
cdr3_nt: TGTGCCAGCAGCAACCCCCCGGGGAATGAGCAGTTCTTC
j_call: TRBJ2-1
clone_size: NA
d_call: NA
v_call: TRBV3-1/TRBV3-2

cdr3_aa: CASSSGTGNTGELFF
cdr3_nt: TGTGCCAGCAGCTCGGGGACAGGGAACACCGGGGAGCTGTTTTTT
j_call: TRBJ2-2
clone_size: NA
d_call: TRBD1
v_call: TRBV7-6

cdr3_aa: CASSYRTSEAFF
cdr3_nt: TGTGCCAGCAGTTACCGTACGAGTGAGGCTTTCTTT
j_call: TRBJ1-1
clone_size: few
d_call: NA
v_call: TRBV6-5

cdr3_aa: CASSLQGAPGNTIYF
cdr3_nt: TGTGCCAGCAGCTTACAGGGGGCACCTGGAAACACCATATATTTT
j_call: TRBJ1-3
clone_size: NA
d_call: TRBD1
v_call: TRBV11-2

cdr3_aa: CASSFGVSDTQYF
cdr3_nt: TGTGCCAGCAGCTTCGGGGTTTCAGATACGCAGTATTTT
j_call: TRBJ2-3
clone_size: NA
d_call: NA
v_call: TRBV5-6

cdr3_aa: CASSVPAGGTGELFF
cdr3_nt: TGTGCCAGCAGCGTTCCAGCCGGGGGGACCGGGGAGCTGTTTTTT
j_call: TRBJ2-2
clone_size: NA
d_call: TRBD2
v_call: TRBV9

cdr3_aa: CASSLGLAGARDTQYF
cdr3_nt: TGCGCCAGCAGCCTGGGACTAGCGGGAGCTCGGGATACGCAGTATTTT
j_call: TRBJ2-3
clone_size: NA
d_call: TRBD2
v_call: TRBV5-1

cdr3_aa: CASSYSLAFTYEQYF
cdr3_nt: TGTGCCAGCAGTTACTCCCTGGCCTTCACCTACGAGCAGTACTTC
j_call: TRBJ2-7
clone_size: NA
d_call: NA
v_call: TRBV6-6

cdr3_aa: CAISESAGGPYEQYF
cdr3_nt: TGTGCCATCAGTGAGTCGGCAGGGGGGCCCTACGAGCAGTACTTC
j_call: TRBJ2-7
clone_size: NA
d_call: NA
v_call: TRBV10-3

cdr3_aa: CASSSGLRTDTQYF
cdr3_nt: TGTGCCAGCAGCTCCGGACTTCGCACAGATACGCAGTATTTT
j_call: TRBJ2-3
clone_size: NA
d_call: NA
v_call: TRBV13

cdr3_aa: CASSYSILQETQYF
cdr3_nt: TGTGCCAGCAGTTACTCGATTCTACAAGAGACCCAGTACTTC
j_call: TRBJ2-5
clone_size: NA
d_call: NA
v_call: TRBV6-5

cdr3_aa: CSVGSGRVGEQYF
cdr3_nt: TGCAGCGTAGGTAGCGGGAGGGTCGGAGAGCAGTACTTC
j_call: TRBJ2-7
clone_size: NA
d_call: TRBD2
v_call: TRBV29-1

cdr3_aa: CASSSPLLNTIYF
cdr3_nt: TGTGCCAGCAGTTCCCCTCTCCTTAACACCATATATTTT
j_call: TRBJ1-3
clone_size: NA
d_call: NA
v_call: TRBV28

cdr3_aa: CATSRDYSLTYEQYF
cdr3_nt: TGTGCCACCAGCAGAGATTACAGCCTCACCTACGAGCAGTACTTC
j_call: TRBJ2-7
clone_size: NA
d_call: NA
v_call: TRBV15

cdr3_aa: CASSFSRDSYETQYF
cdr3_nt: TGTGCCAGCAGCTTTTCCCGGGACTCGTATGAGACCCAGTACTTC
j_call: TRBJ2-5
clone_size: few
d_call: NA
v_call: TRBV7-3

cdr3_aa: CASSPPPGQSYEQYF
cdr3_nt: TGTGCCAGCAGCCCACCTCCGGGACAGTCCTACGAGCAGTACTTC
j_call: TRBJ2-7
clone_size: NA
d_call: TRBD1
v_call: TRBV7-2